The sample holds a few counts of the clone carrying this T cell receptor beta chain. Its specificity is not known. This sample is drawn from a study of T cell clonotyping in hematopoietic cell transplantation. Study context: Recipient samples before transplant were obtained post-cytoreduction. Findings of the study overall: Graft donor and pretransplant recipient Inverse Simpson Index values predicted broader posttransplant TCR diversity.

The germline V gene encodes CDR1 SGHNT and CDR2 YYREEE (reference sequence). Deletions cut 4 bases from V and 8 bases from J, with 12 bases between. The CDR3 extends over 12 amino acids. Time point defined: recipient sample about 28 days before transplant, after cytoreduction. Recipients were bled about 28 days pretransplant and at posttransplant days 30, 100, 180. Data came from immunoSEQ multiplex PCR; TCRdb stores just in-frame clones and leaves some out. In the table there are 27,000 or so clones, 60% to 80% of which are singletons. This clonotype originated in a man in his forties or fifties with myelodysplastic syndrome. Some clones in this sample may be carry-over from other donors' samples. The source was peripheral blood mononuclear cells, collected before stem cell transplant. This chain joins TRBV5-4 and TRBJ1-2; D gene ambiguous. The CDR3 is CASSPPLGGYTF. Written as DNA, the CDR3 is TGTGCCAGCAGCCCACCCCTCGGAGGCTACACCTTC.